The clone carrying this T cell receptor (beta chain) occurred many times. Its specificity is not known. What was amplified from RNA transcripts were TCR beta CDR3 regions. With the HTBI primer set, the TCR CDR3 went through a first round of RT-PCR. TCRdb ran MiXCR on the multiplex PCR reads and lists one entry per CDR3 protein. The sample contains hundreds of thousands of distinct CDR3 sequences, about a sixth of which appear only once. The CDR3 has 14 amino acids. Trimming removed 2 bases from V and 2 bases from J; junction bases left unmatched: 0. Per germline, CDR1 ENHRY and CDR2 SYGVKD. The sample originates from a study of T cells in Graves' hyperthyroidism and ophthalmopathy. The definition of stable Graves' hyperthyroidism was no ophthalmopathy progression within 18 months. Diagnosis rested on symptoms, serum thyroxine and TRAb, thyroid ultrasound, and orbital computed tomography. Study results and limitations: Researchers found most expanded thyroid clonotypes above 0.001 in blood as well.

The clonotype originates from a woman in her late teens or twenties with Graves' hyperthyroidism. The chain employs TRBV10-3 and TRBJ2-7; 10 bases agree with TRBD2. Sequences were obtained from blood. This CDR3 reads CAISESGRAYEQYF. Here the CDR3 DNA reads TGTGCCATCAGTGAGAGCGGGAGGGCCTACGAGCAGTACTTC.